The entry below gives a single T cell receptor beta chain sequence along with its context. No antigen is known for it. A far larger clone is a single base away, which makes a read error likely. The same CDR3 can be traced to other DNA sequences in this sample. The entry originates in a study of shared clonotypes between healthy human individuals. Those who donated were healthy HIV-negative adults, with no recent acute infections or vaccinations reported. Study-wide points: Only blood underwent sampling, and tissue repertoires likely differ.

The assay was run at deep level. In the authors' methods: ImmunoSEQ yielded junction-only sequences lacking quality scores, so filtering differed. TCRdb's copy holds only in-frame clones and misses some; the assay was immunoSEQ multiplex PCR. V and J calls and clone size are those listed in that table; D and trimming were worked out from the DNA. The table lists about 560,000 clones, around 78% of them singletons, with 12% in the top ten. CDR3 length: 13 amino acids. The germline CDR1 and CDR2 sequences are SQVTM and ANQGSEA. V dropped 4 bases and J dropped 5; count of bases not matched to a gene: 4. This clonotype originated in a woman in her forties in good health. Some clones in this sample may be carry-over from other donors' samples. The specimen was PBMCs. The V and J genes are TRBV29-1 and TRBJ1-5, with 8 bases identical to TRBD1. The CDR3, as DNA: TGCAGCGTTGCTGACAGGGGCGATCAGCCCCAGCATTTT. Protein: CSVADRGDQPQHF.